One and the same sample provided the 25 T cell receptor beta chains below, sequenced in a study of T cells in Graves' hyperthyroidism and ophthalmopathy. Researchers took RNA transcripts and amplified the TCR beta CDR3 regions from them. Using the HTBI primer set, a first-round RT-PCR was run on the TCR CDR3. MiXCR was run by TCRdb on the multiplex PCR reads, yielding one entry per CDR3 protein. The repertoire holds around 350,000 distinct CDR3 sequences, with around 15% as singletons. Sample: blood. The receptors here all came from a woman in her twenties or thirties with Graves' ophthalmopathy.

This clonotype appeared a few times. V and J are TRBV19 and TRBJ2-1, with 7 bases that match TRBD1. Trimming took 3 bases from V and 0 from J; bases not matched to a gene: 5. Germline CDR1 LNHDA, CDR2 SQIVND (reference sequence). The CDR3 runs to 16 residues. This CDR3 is CASSMFWDSSYNEQFF. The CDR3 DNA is TGTGCCAGTAGTATGTTCTGGGACAGCTCCTACAATGAGCAGTTCTTC.

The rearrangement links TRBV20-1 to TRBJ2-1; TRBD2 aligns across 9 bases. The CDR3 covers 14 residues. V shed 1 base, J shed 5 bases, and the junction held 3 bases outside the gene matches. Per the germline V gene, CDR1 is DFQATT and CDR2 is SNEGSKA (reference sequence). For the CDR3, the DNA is TGCAGTGCTAGAGGGTTAGCGGGGGACAATGAGCAGTTCTTC. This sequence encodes CSARGLAGDNEQFF.

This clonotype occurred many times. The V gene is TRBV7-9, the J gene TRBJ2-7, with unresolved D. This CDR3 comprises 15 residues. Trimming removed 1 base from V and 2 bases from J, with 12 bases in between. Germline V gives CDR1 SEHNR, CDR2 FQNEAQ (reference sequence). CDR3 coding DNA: TGTGCCAGCAGCTTAGTTGGCAGCCTTGCCTACGAGCAGTACTTC. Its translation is CASSLVGSLAYEQYF.

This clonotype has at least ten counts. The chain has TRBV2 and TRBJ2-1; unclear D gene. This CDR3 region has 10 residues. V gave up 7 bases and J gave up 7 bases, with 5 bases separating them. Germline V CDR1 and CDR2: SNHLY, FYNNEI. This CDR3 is CASTGNEQFF. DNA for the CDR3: TGTGCCAGCACTGGGAATGAGCAGTTCTTC.

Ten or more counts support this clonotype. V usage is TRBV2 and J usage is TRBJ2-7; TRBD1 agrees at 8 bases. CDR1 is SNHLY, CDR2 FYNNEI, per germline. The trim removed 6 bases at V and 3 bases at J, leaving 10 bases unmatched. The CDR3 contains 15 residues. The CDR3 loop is CASSSGQGSIYEQYF. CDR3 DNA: TGTGCCAGCAGCTCCGGACAGGGTAGTATCTACGAGCAGTACTTC.

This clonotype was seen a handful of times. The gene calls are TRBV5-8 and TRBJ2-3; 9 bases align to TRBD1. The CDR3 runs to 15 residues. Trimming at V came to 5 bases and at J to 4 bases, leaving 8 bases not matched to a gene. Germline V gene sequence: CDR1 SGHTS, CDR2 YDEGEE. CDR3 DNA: TGTGCCAGCAGGCGCCGGGACAGGGCTGCAGATACGCAGTATTTT. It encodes CASRRRDRAADTQYF.

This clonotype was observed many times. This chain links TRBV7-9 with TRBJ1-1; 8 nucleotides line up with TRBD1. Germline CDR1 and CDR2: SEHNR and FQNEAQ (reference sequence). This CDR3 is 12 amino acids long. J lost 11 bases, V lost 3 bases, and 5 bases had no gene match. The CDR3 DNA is TGTGCCAGCAGCTTCAGCGACAGGGGCGCTTTCTTT. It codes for CASSFSDRGAFF.

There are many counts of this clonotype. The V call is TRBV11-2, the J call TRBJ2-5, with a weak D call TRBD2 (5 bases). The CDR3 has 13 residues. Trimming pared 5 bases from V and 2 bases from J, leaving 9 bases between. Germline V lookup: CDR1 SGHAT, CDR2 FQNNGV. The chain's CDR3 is CASSVGIQETQYF. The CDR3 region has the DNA TGTGCCAGCAGCGTCGGGATTCAAGAGACCCAGTACTTC.

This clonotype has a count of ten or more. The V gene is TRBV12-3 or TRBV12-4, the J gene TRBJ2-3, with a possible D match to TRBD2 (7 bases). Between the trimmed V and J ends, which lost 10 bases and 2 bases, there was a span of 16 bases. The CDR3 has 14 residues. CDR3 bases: TGTGCCATCCCTGGCGGGGGCACCACAGATACGCAGTATTTT. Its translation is CAIPGGGTTDTQYF.

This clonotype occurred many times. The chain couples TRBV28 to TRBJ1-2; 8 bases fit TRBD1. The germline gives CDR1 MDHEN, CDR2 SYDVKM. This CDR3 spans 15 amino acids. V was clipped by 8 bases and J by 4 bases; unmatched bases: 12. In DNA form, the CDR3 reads TGTGCCAGCCGGGGAGGGCAGGGGGCACCCTATGGCTACACCTTC. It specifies CASRGGQGAPYGYTF.

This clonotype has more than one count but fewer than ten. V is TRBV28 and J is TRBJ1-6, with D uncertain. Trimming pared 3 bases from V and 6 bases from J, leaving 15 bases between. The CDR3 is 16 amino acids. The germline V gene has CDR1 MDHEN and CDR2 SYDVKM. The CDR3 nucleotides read TGTGCCAGCAGTTTTGGAGGGCGTTTGAGTAATTCACCCCTCCACTTT. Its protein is CASSFGGRLSNSPLHF. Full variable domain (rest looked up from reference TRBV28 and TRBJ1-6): DVKVTQSSRYLVKRTGEKVFLECVQDMDHENMFWYRQDPGLGLRLIYFSYDVKMKEKGDIPEGYSVSREKKERFSLILESASTNQTSMYLCASSFGGRLSNSPLHFGNGTRLTVT.

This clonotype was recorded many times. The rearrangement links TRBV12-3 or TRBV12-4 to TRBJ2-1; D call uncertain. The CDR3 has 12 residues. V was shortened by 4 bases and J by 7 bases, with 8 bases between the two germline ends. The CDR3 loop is CASSSNSNEQFF. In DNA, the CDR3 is TGTGCCAGCAGTTCTAATTCAAATGAGCAGTTCTTC.

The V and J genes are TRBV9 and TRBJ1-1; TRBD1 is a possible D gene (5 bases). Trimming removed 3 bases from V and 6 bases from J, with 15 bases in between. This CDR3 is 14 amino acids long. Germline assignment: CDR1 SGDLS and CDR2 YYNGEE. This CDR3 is CASSAAAGDPEAFF. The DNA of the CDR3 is TGTGCCAGCAGCGCCGCGGCGGGGGACCCTGAAGCTTTCTTT.

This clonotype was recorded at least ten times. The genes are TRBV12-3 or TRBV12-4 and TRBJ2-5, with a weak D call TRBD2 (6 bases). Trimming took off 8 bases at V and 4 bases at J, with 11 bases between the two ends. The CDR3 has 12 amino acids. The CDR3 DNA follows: TGTGCCAGCGGGGCGGGGTCAGAGACCCAGTACTTC. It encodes CASGAGSETQYF.

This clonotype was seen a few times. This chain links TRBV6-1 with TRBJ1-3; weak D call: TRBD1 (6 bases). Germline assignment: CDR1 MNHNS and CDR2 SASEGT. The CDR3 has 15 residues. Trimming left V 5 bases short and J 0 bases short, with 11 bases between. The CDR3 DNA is TGTGCCAGCAGTAAGCAGGGGCTCTCTGGAAACACCATATATTTT. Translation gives CASSKQGLSGNTIYF.

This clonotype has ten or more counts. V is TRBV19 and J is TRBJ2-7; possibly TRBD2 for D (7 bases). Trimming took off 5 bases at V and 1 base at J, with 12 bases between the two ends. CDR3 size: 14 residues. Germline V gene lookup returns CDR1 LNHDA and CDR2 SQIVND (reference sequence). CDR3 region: CASSPAGASYEQYF. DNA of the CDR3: TGTGCCAGTAGTCCGGCGGGGGCTTCCTACGAGCAGTACTTC. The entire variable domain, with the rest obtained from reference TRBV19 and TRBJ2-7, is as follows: DGGITQSPKYLFRKEGQNVTLSCEQNLNHDAMYWYRQDPGQGLRLIYYSQIVNDFQKGDIAEGYSVSREKKESFPLTVTSAQKNPTAFYLCASSPAGASYEQYFGPGTRLTVT.

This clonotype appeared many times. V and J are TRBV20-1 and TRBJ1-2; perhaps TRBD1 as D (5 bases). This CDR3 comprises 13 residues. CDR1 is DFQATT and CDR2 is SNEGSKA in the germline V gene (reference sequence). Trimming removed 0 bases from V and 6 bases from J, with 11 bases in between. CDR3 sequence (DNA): TGCAGTGCTAGAGATGAGGGGTACCATGGCTACACCTTC. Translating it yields CSARDEGYHGYTF.

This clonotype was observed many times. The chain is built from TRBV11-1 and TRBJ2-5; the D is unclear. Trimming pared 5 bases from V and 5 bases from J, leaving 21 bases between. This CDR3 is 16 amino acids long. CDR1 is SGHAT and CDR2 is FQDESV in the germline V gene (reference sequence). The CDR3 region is CASSTAGSSRRETQYF. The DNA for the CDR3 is TGTGCCAGCAGCACCGCCGGGTCCTCAAGACGGGAGACCCAGTACTTC.

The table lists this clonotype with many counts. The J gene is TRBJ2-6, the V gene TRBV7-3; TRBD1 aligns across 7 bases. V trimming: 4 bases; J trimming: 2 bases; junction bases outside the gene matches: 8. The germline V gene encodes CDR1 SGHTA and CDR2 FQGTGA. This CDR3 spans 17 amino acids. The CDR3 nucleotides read TGTGCCAGCAGCTCCCTAACAGACAGGGCTGGGGCCAACGTCCTGACTTTC. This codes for CASSSLTDRAGANVLTF.

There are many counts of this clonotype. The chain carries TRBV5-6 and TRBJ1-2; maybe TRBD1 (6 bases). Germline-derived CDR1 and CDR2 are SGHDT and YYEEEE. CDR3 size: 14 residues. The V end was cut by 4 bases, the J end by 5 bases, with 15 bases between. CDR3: CASSHLDSQYGYTF. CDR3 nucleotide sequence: TGTGCCAGCAGCCACTTGGACAGCCAGTATGGCTACACCTTC.

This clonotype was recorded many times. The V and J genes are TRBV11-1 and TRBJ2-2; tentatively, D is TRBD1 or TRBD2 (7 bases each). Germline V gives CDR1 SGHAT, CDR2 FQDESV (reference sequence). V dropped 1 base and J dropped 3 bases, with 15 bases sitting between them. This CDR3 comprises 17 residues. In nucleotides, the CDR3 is TGTGCCAGCAGCTTAGGAGGGAGGGGGCAGGACACCGGGGAGCTGTTTTTT. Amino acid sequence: CASSLGGRGQDTGELFF.

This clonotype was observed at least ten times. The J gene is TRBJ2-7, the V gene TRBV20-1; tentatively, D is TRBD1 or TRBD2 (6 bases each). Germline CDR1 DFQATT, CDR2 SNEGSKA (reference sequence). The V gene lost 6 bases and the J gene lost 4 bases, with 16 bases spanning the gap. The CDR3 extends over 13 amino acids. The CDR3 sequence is CSAASVRGYEQYF. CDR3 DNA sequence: TGCAGTGCCGCTAGCGTCAGGGGTTACGAGCAGTACTTC.

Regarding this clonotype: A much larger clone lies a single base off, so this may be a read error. The CDR3 spells CSAGQTSGGALEQFF. CDR3 DNA: TGCAGTGCTGGACAGACTAGCGGGGGGGCCTTGGAGCAGTTCTTC. The gene calls are TRBV20-1 and TRBJ2-1; 14 bases line up with TRBD2. CDR1 is DFQATT, CDR2 SNEGSKA, per germline (reference sequence). The CDR3 loop spans 15 amino acids. Losses at the gene ends were 5 bases for V and 10 bases for J; bases not matched to a gene: 10.

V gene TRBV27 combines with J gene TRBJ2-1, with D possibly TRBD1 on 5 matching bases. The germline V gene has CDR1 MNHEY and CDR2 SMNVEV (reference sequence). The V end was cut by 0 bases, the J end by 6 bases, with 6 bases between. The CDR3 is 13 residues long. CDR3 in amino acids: CASSLSGPNEQFF. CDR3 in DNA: TGTGCCAGCAGTTTATCGGGGCCCAATGAGCAGTTCTTC.

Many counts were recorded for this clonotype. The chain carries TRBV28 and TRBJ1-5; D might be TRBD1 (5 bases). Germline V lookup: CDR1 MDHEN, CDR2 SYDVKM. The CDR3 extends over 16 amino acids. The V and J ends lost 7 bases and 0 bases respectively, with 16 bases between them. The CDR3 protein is CASTNTGVYSNQPQHF. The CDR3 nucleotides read TGTGCCAGCACCAATACAGGAGTCTATAGCAATCAGCCCCAGCATTTT.